This is a list of T cell receptor beta chains from one sample in a study of technical replicates of blood from a handful of donors. Assay used: immunoSEQ multiplex PCR; TCRdb lists only in-frame clones, some missing. This sample yields 60,000 to 85,000 clones, of which 75% to 95% are seen a single time; roughly 0.4% belongs to the top ten. The source material was T cells isolated from PBMCs. All receptors come from a human donor in good health. The CDR3 runs from the conserved cysteine through the conserved F or W. A D gene is named only where the DNA matches it firmly. Some rows have no size entry. The others give once, few or many, or a class for an expanded clone.

j_call: TRBJ1-2
d_call: NA
v_call: TRBV6-5
clone_size: NA
cdr3_nt: TGTGCCAGCAGTTTGGGGGCGAGTAACTATGGCTACACCTTC
cdr3_aa: CASSLGASNYGYTF

j_call: TRBJ1-2
d_call: TRBD1
v_call: TRBV15
clone_size: once
cdr3_nt: TGTGCCACCAGCAGTGCGTCTCGGGACAGGGAGGGCTACACCTTC
cdr3_aa: CATSSASRDREGYTF

j_call: TRBJ2-7
d_call: TRBD1
v_call: TRBV6-1
clone_size: NA
cdr3_nt: TGTGCCAGCAGTTTTACAGGGGACTACGAGCAGTACTTC
cdr3_aa: CASSFTGDYEQYF

j_call: TRBJ2-1
d_call: TRBD2
v_call: TRBV27
clone_size: NA
cdr3_nt: TGTGCCAGCAGTTTAGTAGCGGGAAAATACAATGAGCAGTTCTTC
cdr3_aa: CASSLVAGKYNEQFF

j_call: TRBJ2-1
d_call: NA
v_call: TRBV19
clone_size: NA
cdr3_nt: TGTGCCAGTAGTACCTTAGATAGCGGCTACAATGAGCAGTTCTTC
cdr3_aa: CASSTLDSGYNEQFF

j_call: TRBJ1-1
d_call: NA
v_call: TRBV5-4
clone_size: NA
cdr3_nt: TGTGCCAGCAGCTTGGGGGAAGGGGGTTTCCTCGAAGCTTTCTTT
cdr3_aa: CASSLGEGGFLEAFF

j_call: TRBJ2-3
d_call: TRBD1
v_call: TRBV7-2
clone_size: NA
cdr3_nt: TGTGCCAGCAGCTCACAGGGGGCGAGGACAGATACGCAGTATTTT
cdr3_aa: CASSSQGARTDTQYF

j_call: TRBJ2-7
d_call: NA
v_call: TRBV30
clone_size: NA
cdr3_nt: TGTGCCTGGGAGGAGGGCTTAGGGGCCTACGAGCAGTACTTC
cdr3_aa: CAWEEGLGAYEQYF

j_call: TRBJ2-2
d_call: NA
v_call: TRBV19
clone_size: NA
cdr3_nt: TGTGCCAGTAGTAGGGGGCACACCGGGGAGCTGTTTTTT
cdr3_aa: CASSRGHTGELFF

j_call: TRBJ1-4
d_call: NA
v_call: TRBV29-1
clone_size: NA
cdr3_nt: TGCAGACAGATTTTTAATGAAAAACTGTTTTTT
cdr3_aa: CRQIFNEKLFF

j_call: TRBJ2-1
d_call: NA
v_call: TRBV4-1
clone_size: NA
cdr3_nt: TGCGCCAGCAGCCTTCAGGGGTACAATGAGCAGTTCTTC
cdr3_aa: CASSLQGYNEQFF

j_call: TRBJ1-2
d_call: TRBD1
v_call: TRBV27
clone_size: NA
cdr3_nt: TGTGCCAGCAGCCTTACAGGGGAACGGGTCTATGGCTACACCTTC
cdr3_aa: CASSLTGERVYGYTF

j_call: TRBJ2-5
d_call: TRBD1
v_call: TRBV4-3
clone_size: NA
cdr3_nt: TGCGCCAGCAGCAATTACAGGGGGAACCAGGAGACCCAGTACTTC
cdr3_aa: CASSNYRGNQETQYF

j_call: TRBJ2-5
d_call: TRBD1
v_call: TRBV12-5
clone_size: NA
cdr3_nt: TGTGCTAGTGGTTTAGGTAGGGACAGGGTCCAAGAGACCCAGTACTTC
cdr3_aa: CASGLGRDRVQETQYF

j_call: TRBJ1-5
d_call: NA
v_call: TRBV30
clone_size: few
cdr3_nt: TGTGCCTGGAGCCGGGACAAAAATCAGCCCCAGCATTTT
cdr3_aa: CAWSRDKNQPQHF

j_call: TRBJ2-1
d_call: TRBD2
v_call: TRBV25-1
clone_size: once
cdr3_nt: TGTGCCAGCAGTGAATTAATAGGACTAGCGGGAGAATATAATGAGCAGTTCTTC
cdr3_aa: CASSELIGLAGEYNEQFF

j_call: TRBJ2-1
d_call: NA
v_call: TRBV28
clone_size: NA
cdr3_nt: TGTGCCAGTTGCCCCCCTATCGGCTCCTACAATGAGCAGTTCTTC
cdr3_aa: CASCPPIGSYNEQFF

j_call: TRBJ2-6
d_call: TRBD1
v_call: TRBV7-9
clone_size: NA
cdr3_nt: TGTGCCAGCAGCTCCGACAGGGCCTCTGGGGCCAACGTCCTGACTTTC
cdr3_aa: CASSSDRASGANVLTF

j_call: TRBJ2-7
d_call: NA
v_call: TRBV5-3
clone_size: NA
cdr3_nt: TGTGCCAGAAGCTTGGTTTTTTGCCAGAACTCCTACGAGCAGTACTTC
cdr3_aa: CARSLVFCQNSYEQYF

j_call: TRBJ2-1
d_call: TRBD2
v_call: TRBV9
clone_size: NA
cdr3_nt: TGTGCCAGCAGCGCCACTAGCGGGAGCCCCAATGAGCAGTTCTTC
cdr3_aa: CASSATSGSPNEQFF

j_call: TRBJ2-7
d_call: NA
v_call: TRBV4-1
clone_size: once
cdr3_nt: TGCGCCAGCAGCCCCTGGGACAAGACCTACGAGCAGTACTTC
cdr3_aa: CASSPWDKTYEQYF

j_call: TRBJ2-6
d_call: NA
v_call: TRBV9
clone_size: NA
cdr3_nt: TGTGCCAGCAGCGGAAAGCTTCCCCTGACTTTC
cdr3_aa: CASSGKLPLTF

j_call: TRBJ1-5
d_call: NA
v_call: TRBV21-1
clone_size: few
cdr3_nt: TGTGCCAGCAGCAAAGGGCAGGCGCCCCAGCATTTT
cdr3_aa: CASSKGQAPQHF

j_call: TRBJ2-7
d_call: TRBD2
v_call: TRBV6-5
clone_size: NA
cdr3_nt: TGTGCCAGCAGTTACTCCCGGGAGGGTCCCTCCTTCGAGCAGTACTTC
cdr3_aa: CASSYSREGPSFEQYF

j_call: TRBJ2-7
d_call: NA
v_call: TRBV27
clone_size: NA
cdr3_nt: TGTGCCAGCAGTTATAGCGGAGAAAGGTACGAGCAGTACTTC
cdr3_aa: CASSYSGERYEQYF

j_call: TRBJ1-5
d_call: NA
v_call: TRBV9
clone_size: NA
cdr3_nt: TGTGCCAGCAGCGTAGGAGGAGGGTATAGCAATCAGCCCCAGCATTTT
cdr3_aa: CASSVGGGYSNQPQHF

j_call: TRBJ2-1
d_call: TRBD2
v_call: TRBV19
clone_size: NA
cdr3_nt: TGTGCCAGTAGTATAGGGGCCAGCGGGATAGGCAATGAGCAGTTCTTC
cdr3_aa: CASSIGASGIGNEQFF

j_call: TRBJ1-1
d_call: NA
v_call: TRBV11-2
clone_size: once
cdr3_nt: TGTGCCAGCAGCATGGACAAGAACACTGAAGCTTTCTTT
cdr3_aa: CASSMDKNTEAFF

j_call: TRBJ1-2
d_call: NA
v_call: TRBV28
clone_size: NA
cdr3_nt: TGTGCCAGCAGTCCGTGGACAGCCCTAAGGGGCTACACCTTC
cdr3_aa: CASSPWTALRGYTF

j_call: TRBJ2-3
d_call: NA
v_call: TRBV15
clone_size: NA
cdr3_nt: TGTGCCACCACTGAATTGAGGGGCACAGATACGCAGTATTTT
cdr3_aa: CATTELRGTDTQYF

j_call: TRBJ1-2
d_call: NA
v_call: TRBV18
clone_size: NA
cdr3_nt: TGTGCCAGCTCACCAGATAGAAACTATGGCTACACCTTC
cdr3_aa: CASSPDRNYGYTF

j_call: TRBJ1-1
d_call: NA
v_call: TRBV28
clone_size: NA
cdr3_nt: TGTGCCAGCAGTTTGAGAGTTGAAGCTTTCTTT
cdr3_aa: CASSLRVEAFF

j_call: TRBJ2-3
d_call: NA
v_call: TRBV4-3
clone_size: NA
cdr3_nt: TGCGCCAGCAGCCAAGGGAGGGGAAGTGATGCAGATACGCAGTATTTT
cdr3_aa: CASSQGRGSDADTQYF

j_call: TRBJ1-1
d_call: NA
v_call: TRBV5-1
clone_size: NA
cdr3_nt: TGCGCCAGCAGCTTGGGGGGCAGGGGAGACACTGAAGCTTTCTTT
cdr3_aa: CASSLGGRGDTEAFF

j_call: TRBJ2-7
d_call: NA
v_call: TRBV6-1
clone_size: NA
cdr3_nt: TGTGCCAGCAGTGGAAGACTTATCTACGAGCAGTACTTC
cdr3_aa: CASSGRLIYEQYF

j_call: TRBJ2-6
d_call: TRBD1
v_call: TRBV9
clone_size: NA
cdr3_nt: TGTGCCAGCAGTCAGGGGGCGCTTGGGGCCAACGTCCTGACTTTC
cdr3_aa: CASSQGALGANVLTF

j_call: TRBJ2-1
d_call: NA
v_call: TRBV6-5
clone_size: NA
cdr3_nt: TGTGCCAGCAGTTACTCGTTTCGGAATGAGCAGTTCTTC
cdr3_aa: CASSYSFRNEQFF

j_call: TRBJ2-7
d_call: NA
v_call: TRBV11-2
clone_size: NA
cdr3_nt: TGTGCCAGCAGCTTAAGTGTAGGGACTCCCTCCTACGAGCAGTACTTC
cdr3_aa: CASSLSVGTPSYEQYF

j_call: TRBJ2-1
d_call: NA
v_call: TRBV5-4
clone_size: NA
cdr3_nt: TGTGCCAGCAGCCCCCGGGCAGGGCTTTACAATGAGCAGTTCTTC
cdr3_aa: CASSPRAGLYNEQFF

j_call: TRBJ1-1
d_call: NA
v_call: TRBV19
clone_size: NA
cdr3_nt: TGTGCCAGTGAACAGGGTTTGGGGGAAGCTTTCTTT
cdr3_aa: CASEQGLGEAFF

j_call: TRBJ2-2
d_call: TRBD2
v_call: TRBV29-1
clone_size: NA
cdr3_nt: TGCAGCGTTGGAGGGCGAGCTAGCGGGATGGGAGGGGTCGGGGAGCTGTTTTTT
cdr3_aa: CSVGGRASGMGGVGELFF

j_call: TRBJ2-1
d_call: NA
v_call: TRBV7-9
clone_size: NA
cdr3_nt: TGTGCCAGCTACCGAGGCAAGGAGCAGTTCTTC
cdr3_aa: CASYRGKEQFF

j_call: TRBJ2-7
d_call: NA
v_call: TRBV28
clone_size: NA
cdr3_nt: TGTGCCAGCAGCTTACCGGGACAATCTTTCTACGAGCAGTACTTC
cdr3_aa: CASSLPGQSFYEQYF

j_call: TRBJ2-7
d_call: NA
v_call: TRBV13
clone_size: NA
cdr3_nt: TGTGCCAGCAGCCCCCCTAGCCGGACCGTGGAGCAGTACTTC
cdr3_aa: CASSPPSRTVEQYF

j_call: TRBJ1-4
d_call: NA
v_call: TRBV7-9
clone_size: NA
cdr3_nt: TGTGCCAGCAGCTTACTAGGGGCGACTAATGAAAAACTGTTTTTT
cdr3_aa: CASSLLGATNEKLFF

j_call: TRBJ2-6
d_call: NA
v_call: TRBV7-3
clone_size: NA
cdr3_nt: TGTGCCAGCAGCCCAACACTATCTGGGGCCAACGTCCTGACTTTC
cdr3_aa: CASSPTLSGANVLTF